These 13 T cell receptor beta chains were sequenced from one sample in a study of long-term antiretroviral therapy in people with HIV. Survey-level immunoSEQ v3.0 assays were run. Produced via immunoSEQ multiplex PCR; TCRdb's table is partial and in-frame only. The profile shows 9,500 to 15,000 clones, 79% of them singletons. The sample here was unsorted PBMCs, taken 0.8 years before starting antiretroviral therapy. All receptors derive from a woman aged 35 to 49 with HIV.

This CDR3 reads CASSRGQQNTEAFF. CDR3 DNA: TGTGCCAGCAGTAGGGGACAGCAGAACACTGAAGCTTTCTTT. V gene TRBV27 combines with J gene TRBJ1-1; 7 bases are a match to TRBD1. The CDR3 is made up of 14 amino acids. Germline trimming cut 5 bases from V and 1 base from J; bases unmatched to any gene: 4. Germline V gene lookup returns CDR1 MNHEY and CDR2 SMNVEV (reference sequence).

The chain couples TRBV4-1 to TRBJ1-1; a possible D gene is TRBD1 (6 bases). This CDR3 region has 16 residues. Trimming took off 1 base at V and 5 bases at J, with 17 bases between the two ends. Germline V lookup: CDR1 MGHRA, CDR2 YSYEKL. In DNA, the CDR3 is TGCGCCAGCAGCCAAGGCCGCGGGGGGGCGCAGACTGAAGCTTTCTTT. It translates to CASSQGRGGAQTEAFF.

This clone was counted between two and nine times. The rearrangement links TRBV10-3 to TRBJ2-7; D is possibly TRBD2 (6 bases). The germline V gene has CDR1 ENHRY and CDR2 SYGVKD. Trimming stripped 0 bases from V and 11 bases from J, with 14 bases between. The CDR3 runs 13 residues. CDR3 residues: CAISESWGRTEYF. CDR3 in DNA: TGTGCCATCAGTGAGTCGTGGGGGAGGACCGAGTACTTC.

The gene calls are TRBV18 and TRBJ1-6; possible D gene TRBD1, 6 bases. This CDR3 has 14 residues. Trimming removed 1 base at V and 6 bases at J, with 7 bases between. Per the germline V gene, CDR1 is KGHSH and CDR2 is LQKENI. CDR3 sequence reads: CASSPQGGNSPLHF. CDR3 bases: TGTGCCAGCTCACCACAAGGGGGTAATTCACCCCTCCACTTT.

The genes are TRBV19 and TRBJ2-1; 8 nucleotides align to TRBD2. V dropped 3 bases and J dropped 6; count of bases not matched to a gene: 7. Germline values: CDR1 LNHDA, CDR2 SQIVND (reference sequence). CDR3 length: 15 amino acids. CDR3: CASSMGLVLSNEQFF. CDR3 coding DNA: TGTGCCAGTAGTATGGGACTAGTTTTATCCAATGAGCAGTTCTTC. Using reference TRBV19 and TRBJ2-1 for the parts outside the CDR3, the full variable domain is DGGITQSPKYLFRKEGQNVTLSCEQNLNHDAMYWYRQDPGQGLRLIYYSQIVNDFQKGDIAEGYSVSREKKESFPLTVTSAQKNPTAFYLCASSMGLVLSNEQFFGPGTRLTVL.

This sequence joins TRBV11-3 and TRBJ2-2; either TRBD1 or TRBD2 may fit D (5 bases each). V shed 0 bases and J shed 5 bases, with 7 bases lying between them. The CDR3 loop spans 14 amino acids. Germline V gene lookup returns CDR1 SGHNT and CDR2 YENEEA. The DNA of the CDR3 is TGTGCCAGCAGCTTAGACAGGGAGACCGGGGAGCTGTTTTTT. Translating gives CASSLDRETGELFF.

CDR3: CASSPRLAGPTDTQYF. The CDR3 DNA sequence: TGTGCCAGCAGCCCGAGACTAGCGGGACCCACAGATACGCAGTATTTT. This chain uses TRBV11-3 with TRBJ2-3; 11 bases map to TRBD2. This CDR3 has 16 amino acids. The V gene end was trimmed by 5 bases and the J gene end by 2 bases; junction bases not matched to a gene: 6. Per the germline V gene, CDR1 is SGHNT and CDR2 is YENEEA.

The genes are TRBV7-9 and TRBJ1-4, with a possible D match to TRBD1 (5 bases). Germline CDR1 and CDR2: SEHNR and FQNEAQ (reference sequence). The ends were cut back, 6 bases at V and 0 bases at J, with 14 bases in the middle. The CDR3 sequence is 16 residues long. The CDR3 region has the DNA TGTGCCAGCAGTCCTCCGGGGCGGGCAACTAATGAAAAACTGTTTTTT. Translated, it gives CASSPPGRATNEKLFF.

This clone occurred a few times. The chain has TRBV2 and TRBJ2-5, with D perhaps TRBD2 (5 bases). V was clipped by 4 bases and J by 1 base, with 7 bases between them. CDR3 length equals 13 residues. The germline V gene has CDR1 SNHLY and CDR2 FYNNEI. The CDR3 sequence: CASSAEGQETQYF. As DNA, the CDR3 is TGTGCCAGCAGTGCCGAGGGCCAAGAGACCCAGTACTTC.

V is TRBV28 and J is TRBJ2-7; 8 nucleotides agree with TRBD1. The CDR3 contains 15 residues. Looked up from germline, CDR1 is MDHEN and CDR2 is SYDVKM. V dropped 6 bases and J dropped 2; count of bases not matched to a gene: 9. The CDR3 reads CASRDGQGLPYEQYF. CDR3 in DNA: TGTGCCAGCAGGGACGGACAGGGTCTCCCCTACGAGCAGTACTTC.

The rearrangement joins TRBV28 to TRBJ1-5, with D unresolved. Germline V gene lookup returns CDR1 MDHEN and CDR2 SYDVKM. This CDR3 spans 13 amino acids. V shed 6 bases and J shed 6 bases, with 12 bases lying between them. The CDR3 is CASSEYRSQPQHF. The CDR3 DNA follows: TGTGCCAGCAGCGAATACCGAAGTCAGCCCCAGCATTTT.

The V and J genes are TRBV6-5 and TRBJ2-2; the D call may be TRBD1 or TRBD2 (5 bases each). Trimming took 0 bases from V and 5 from J, leaving 10 bases between them. CDR1 is MNHEY, CDR2 SVGAGI, per germline. The CDR3 is 15 amino acids. CDR3 bases: TGTGCCAGCAGTTACTCTAGGGACGTGACCGGGGAGCTGTTTTTT. This translates into CASSYSRDVTGELFF.

V gene TRBV6-5 combines with J gene TRBJ1-1; D is perhaps TRBD1 (5 bases). Germline values: CDR1 MNHEY, CDR2 SVGAGI. The CDR3 consists of 16 residues. The ends were cut back, 2 bases at V and 10 bases at J, with 23 bases in the middle. The CDR3 here is CASSYGGGRSSYGAFF. DNA of the CDR3: TGTGCCAGCAGTTACGGGGGGGGACGCTCCAGTTATGGAGCTTTCTTT.